The 5 T cell receptor beta chains below all came from one sample that was sequenced in a study of CD8+ T cells in alopecia areata. It was cDNA, reverse transcribed from extracted RNA, that served as the sequencing template. Method: immunoSEQ multiplex PCR; TCRdb's copy keeps in-frame clones and lacks some. The data hold over 100,000 clones, with about 49% observed a single time. Sequences were derived from CD8+ T cells sorted from blood, sampled at week 0. These receptors were collected from a human donor with alopecia areata.

The V and J genes are TRBV6-1 and TRBJ1-1; D might be TRBD1 (6 bases). V gave up 4 bases and J gave up 4 bases, with 10 bases separating them. This CDR3 spans 13 amino acids. Germline V gene sequence: CDR1 MNHNS, CDR2 SASEGT. The CDR3 reads CASSVTGSTEAFF. CDR3 DNA: TGTGCCAGCAGTGTAACAGGGTCCACTGAAGCTTTCTTT.

The chain uses TRBV11-2 and TRBJ2-5; no clear D gene. The germline V gene encodes CDR1 SGHAT and CDR2 FQNNGV. Trimming removed 1 base at V and 5 bases at J, with 5 bases between. CDR3 length equals 12 residues. CDR3 loop: CASSLGVETQYF. For the CDR3, the DNA is TGTGCCAGCAGCTTAGGGGTGGAGACCCAGTACTTC.

V is TRBV9 and J is TRBJ2-7; either TRBD1 or TRBD2 may fit D (5 bases each). Germline CDR1 SGDLS, CDR2 YYNGEE. The CDR3 is 13 amino acids. Trimming removed 4 bases from V and 3 bases from J, with 11 bases in between. As DNA, the CDR3 is TGTGCCAGCAGCACCTGGGACGACTACGAGCAGTACTTC. This sequence encodes CASSTWDDYEQYF.

There are a few counts of this clone. The rearrangement uses TRBV29-1 and TRBJ2-1; D is perhaps TRBD2 (6 bases). From germline, CDR1 is SQVTM and CDR2 ANQGSEA. Trimming cost V 6 bases and J 6 bases, with 15 bases left between them. This CDR3 comprises 13 residues. The chain's CDR3 is CSVFGGSRNEQFF. The CDR3, as DNA: TGCAGCGTCTTTGGGGGGTCCCGCAATGAGCAGTTCTTC.

CDR3 nucleotide sequence: TGTGCCAGCAGTACGACAGGGGAGGACAATGAGCAGTTCTTC. Amino acids: CASSTTGEDNEQFF. V gene TRBV6-5 combines with J gene TRBJ2-1, with TRBD1 matching over 8 bases. The V and J ends lost 5 bases and 5 bases, in that order; junction bases with no gene match: 5. The germline V gene has CDR1 MNHEY and CDR2 SVGAGI. This CDR3 is built from 14 residues.